Listed below are T cell receptor beta chains from one sample, sequenced in a study of T cell responses to AZD1222 COVID-19 vaccine. Method: immunoSEQ multiplex PCR; TCRdb's copy keeps in-frame clones and lacks some. The top ten clones hold approximately 1.6% of a sample with just over 150,000 clones, 85% to 95% of them seen once. The sequences come from peripheral blood, collected 28 days after the second AZD1222 dose. The receptor set was obtained from an adult who received the AZD1222 COVID-19 vaccine. Each CDR3 is given with its conserved first and last residue. The D gene is left open where the match is weak. Size values are once, few and many counts, or a class for expanded clones, and some rows have none.

j_gene: TRBJ1-1
abundance: .
d_gene: .
v_gene: TRBV3-1/TRBV3-2
CDR3nt: TGTGCCAGCAGCTATCTCGGGACCCCAAGGACTGAAGCTTTCTTT
CDR3aa: CASSYLGTPRTEAFF

j_gene: TRBJ2-1
abundance: .
d_gene: TRBD1
v_gene: TRBV24-1
CDR3nt: TGTGCCACCAGTGATCGCAGACAGGGGTCTACCTATGAGCAGTTCTTC
CDR3aa: CATSDRRQGSTYEQFF

j_gene: TRBJ2-2
abundance: .
d_gene: TRBD2
v_gene: TRBV27
CDR3nt: TGTGCCAGCAGCCCGGCTTGGGGAGCGGGAGCGGCTACCGGGGAGCTGTTTTTT
CDR3aa: CASSPAWGAGAATGELFF

j_gene: TRBJ1-2
abundance: .
d_gene: .
v_gene: TRBV10-3
CDR3nt: TGTGCCATTTGGGAGGGGGGAGTCCTCACCTATGGCTACACCTTC
CDR3aa: CAIWEGGVLTYGYTF

j_gene: TRBJ2-1
abundance: .
d_gene: .
v_gene: TRBV28
CDR3nt: TGTGCCAGCAGCCGAGGGGTATCCTACAATGAGCAGTTCTTC
CDR3aa: CASSRGVSYNEQFF

j_gene: TRBJ1-3
abundance: .
d_gene: TRBD1
v_gene: TRBV7-8
CDR3nt: TGTGCCAGCAGCCCAGACAGGGGGTCAGGAAACACCATATATTTT
CDR3aa: CASSPDRGSGNTIYF

j_gene: TRBJ1-1
abundance: .
d_gene: .
v_gene: TRBV12-3/TRBV12-4
CDR3nt: TGTGCCAGCAGTCTCCGAGGGGAAGAAGCTTTCTTT
CDR3aa: CASSLRGEEAFF

j_gene: TRBJ1-2
abundance: .
d_gene: TRBD1
v_gene: TRBV30
CDR3nt: TGTGCCTGGAGTGGGACAGGGGGCGCCAGGATCTATGGCTACACCTTC
CDR3aa: CAWSGTGGARIYGYTF

j_gene: TRBJ1-6
abundance: .
d_gene: TRBD1
v_gene: TRBV19
CDR3nt: TGTGCCAGTAGTCGACAGGGGTGGGATTCACCCCTCCACTTT
CDR3aa: CASSRQGWDSPLHF

j_gene: TRBJ2-1
abundance: once
d_gene: TRBD1
v_gene: TRBV5-1
CDR3nt: TGCGCCAGCAGCCCCCACCGGCAGGGGGCCGACAATGAGCAGTTCTTC
CDR3aa: CASSPHRQGADNEQFF

j_gene: TRBJ1-4
abundance: .
d_gene: .
v_gene: TRBV2
CDR3nt: TGTGCCAGCAGTGAACAGCAGGGTGGGAATGAAAAACTGTTTTTT
CDR3aa: CASSEQQGGNEKLFF

j_gene: TRBJ1-2
abundance: .
d_gene: TRBD1
v_gene: TRBV3-1/TRBV3-2
CDR3nt: TGTGCCAGCAGCCAAGGGGACAGGGGGCGCGGTGGCTACACCTTC
CDR3aa: CASSQGDRGRGGYTF

j_gene: TRBJ2-3
abundance: once
d_gene: .
v_gene: TRBV5-1
CDR3nt: TGCGCCAGCAGCCCCCCCGGAGGGCTAGCAGATACGCAGTATTTT
CDR3aa: CASSPPGGLADTQYF

j_gene: TRBJ1-5
abundance: .
d_gene: .
v_gene: TRBV2
CDR3nt: TGTGCCAGCAGTGGGAACAGGGGCAATCAGCCCCAGCATTTT
CDR3aa: CASSGNRGNQPQHF

j_gene: TRBJ2-2
abundance: .
d_gene: .
v_gene: TRBV6-5
CDR3nt: TGTGCCAGCAGTTATAGACACTGGAACACCGGGGAGCTGTTTTTT
CDR3aa: CASSYRHWNTGELFF

j_gene: TRBJ2-1
abundance: .
d_gene: TRBD2
v_gene: TRBV18
CDR3nt: TGTGCCAGCTCACCAAGGGTTGTTAGCGGGCAGTTTGGGGATTACAATGAGCAGTTCTTC
CDR3aa: CASSPRVVSGQFGDYNEQFF

j_gene: TRBJ2-2
abundance: .
d_gene: .
v_gene: TRBV11-3
CDR3nt: TGTGCCAGCAGCTCAAAACAGGGCGCCGGCGGGGAGCTGTTTTTT
CDR3aa: CASSSKQGAGGELFF

j_gene: TRBJ2-3
abundance: .
d_gene: .
v_gene: TRBV19
CDR3nt: TGTGCCAGTAGGGAATGGACACGCACAGATACGCAGTATTTT
CDR3aa: CASREWTRTDTQYF

j_gene: TRBJ1-1
abundance: .
d_gene: TRBD1
v_gene: TRBV11-2
CDR3nt: TGTGCCAGCAGCTTAGGGTTTGAGGGGGCCAACACTGAAGCTTTCTTT
CDR3aa: CASSLGFEGANTEAFF

j_gene: TRBJ2-7
abundance: .
d_gene: .
v_gene: TRBV28
CDR3nt: TGTGCCAGCAGTTTATTAGGCGGGCCCCGTAACGAGCAGTACTTC
CDR3aa: CASSLLGGPRNEQYF

j_gene: TRBJ1-2
abundance: .
d_gene: .
v_gene: TRBV12-3/TRBV12-4
CDR3nt: TGTGCCAGCAGTTTAGGGGAGTATGGCTACACCTTC
CDR3aa: CASSLGEYGYTF

j_gene: TRBJ2-2
abundance: .
d_gene: .
v_gene: TRBV7-6
CDR3nt: TGTGCCAGCAGCTTAAGTCTAACCGGGGAGCTGTTTTTT
CDR3aa: CASSLSLTGELFF

j_gene: TRBJ1-5
abundance: .
d_gene: TRBD1
v_gene: TRBV28
CDR3nt: TGTGCCAGCAGTTTCAGGCCCTCGAGGGGGCGAAATCAGCCCCAGCATTTT
CDR3aa: CASSFRPSRGRNQPQHF

j_gene: TRBJ1-1
abundance: .
d_gene: .
v_gene: TRBV3-1/TRBV3-2
CDR3nt: TGTGCCAGCAGCAGACGATTAAACACTGAAGCTTTCTTT
CDR3aa: CASSRRLNTEAFF

j_gene: TRBJ1-6
abundance: .
d_gene: .
v_gene: TRBV27
CDR3nt: TGTGCCAGCAGTTTAGTCTTAAATTCACCCCTCCACTTT
CDR3aa: CASSLVLNSPLHF

j_gene: TRBJ1-1
abundance: .
d_gene: .
v_gene: TRBV4-2
CDR3nt: TGTGCCAGCAGCCAAGATATAAGAACGGCAGGCCTGAACACTGAAGCTTTCTTT
CDR3aa: CASSQDIRTAGLNTEAFF

j_gene: TRBJ2-1
abundance: once
d_gene: .
v_gene: TRBV28
CDR3nt: TGTGCCAGCACAGTAGACAATGAGCAGTTCTTC
CDR3aa: CASTVDNEQFF

j_gene: TRBJ2-5
abundance: .
d_gene: .
v_gene: TRBV7-4
CDR3nt: TGTGCCAGCAGCCTAACGCCACTTAGCCGGGAGGAGACCCAGTACTTC
CDR3aa: CASSLTPLSREETQYF

j_gene: TRBJ1-4
abundance: .
d_gene: TRBD1
v_gene: TRBV5-1
CDR3nt: TGCGCCAGCAGTCCGGGCAGGGGGACTAATGAAAAACTGTTTTTT
CDR3aa: CASSPGRGTNEKLFF

j_gene: TRBJ2-2
abundance: .
d_gene: TRBD1
v_gene: TRBV28
CDR3nt: TGTGCCAGCATCCCGAATAGGGGGTGGGGGACAGGGGCTGTCACCGGGGAGCTGTTTTTT
CDR3aa: CASIPNRGWGTGAVTGELFF

j_gene: TRBJ1-1
abundance: .
d_gene: .
v_gene: TRBV15
CDR3nt: TGTGCCACCAGCAGGCTCCCCCAGGGCACCATGAACACTGAAGCTTTCTTT
CDR3aa: CATSRLPQGTMNTEAFF

j_gene: TRBJ1-2
abundance: .
d_gene: TRBD1
v_gene: TRBV13
CDR3nt: TGTGCCAGCGGCGCCGGGACAGGGACTAACTATGGCTACACCTTC
CDR3aa: CASGAGTGTNYGYTF

j_gene: TRBJ1-2
abundance: .
d_gene: .
v_gene: TRBV28
CDR3nt: TGTGCCAGCAGTCGACAGCCTTATGGCTACACCTTC
CDR3aa: CASSRQPYGYTF

j_gene: TRBJ1-1
abundance: .
d_gene: .
v_gene: TRBV2
CDR3nt: TGTGCCAGCAGCAAGGATAGTATCAAGAACACTGAAGCTTTCTTT
CDR3aa: CASSKDSIKNTEAFF

j_gene: TRBJ1-1
abundance: .
d_gene: TRBD1
v_gene: TRBV18
CDR3nt: TGTGCCAGCTCACGAGCTGCCGGGACAGGGCCCTTGAACACTGAAGCTTTCTTT
CDR3aa: CASSRAAGTGPLNTEAFF

j_gene: TRBJ1-5
abundance: .
d_gene: .
v_gene: TRBV6-5
CDR3nt: TGTGCCAGCAGTCCCCCGGGTCAGCCCCAGCATTTT
CDR3aa: CASSPPGQPQHF

j_gene: TRBJ2-3
abundance: .
d_gene: .
v_gene: TRBV27
CDR3nt: TGTGCCAGCAGTTTATCGGGGACCGGGAAGACAGATACGCAGTATTTT
CDR3aa: CASSLSGTGKTDTQYF

j_gene: TRBJ1-3
abundance: few
d_gene: .
v_gene: TRBV4-2
CDR3nt: TGTGCCAGCAGCCAAGGGAACCGACAGGACTCTGGAAACACCATATATTTT
CDR3aa: CASSQGNRQDSGNTIYF

j_gene: TRBJ1-1
abundance: .
d_gene: .
v_gene: TRBV5-5
CDR3nt: TGTGCCAGCAGGGGTAGGGACACTGAAGCTTTCTTT
CDR3aa: CASRGRDTEAFF

j_gene: TRBJ1-2
abundance: .
d_gene: TRBD1
v_gene: TRBV2
CDR3nt: TGTGCCAGCAGACCCGACAGGGTGGCTAACTATGGCTACACCTTC
CDR3aa: CASRPDRVANYGYTF

j_gene: TRBJ1-4
abundance: few
d_gene: TRBD1
v_gene: TRBV5-1
CDR3nt: TGCGCCAGCAGCCCCGGGACAGGGGTTGAAAAACTGTTTTTT
CDR3aa: CASSPGTGVEKLFF